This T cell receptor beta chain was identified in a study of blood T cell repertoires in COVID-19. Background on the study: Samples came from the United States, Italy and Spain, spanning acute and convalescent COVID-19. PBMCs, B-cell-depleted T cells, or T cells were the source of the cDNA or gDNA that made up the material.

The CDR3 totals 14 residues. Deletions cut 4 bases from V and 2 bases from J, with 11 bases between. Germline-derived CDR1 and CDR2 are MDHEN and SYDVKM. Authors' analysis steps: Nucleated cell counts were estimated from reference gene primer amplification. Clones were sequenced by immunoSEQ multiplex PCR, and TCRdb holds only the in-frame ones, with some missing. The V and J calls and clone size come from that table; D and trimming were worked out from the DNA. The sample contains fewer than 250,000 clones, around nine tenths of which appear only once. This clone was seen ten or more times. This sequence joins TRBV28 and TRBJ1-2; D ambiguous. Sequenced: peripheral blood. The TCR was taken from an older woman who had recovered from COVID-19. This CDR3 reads CASSSSPINYGYTF. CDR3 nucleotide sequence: TGTGCCAGCAGTTCGTCTCCTATAAACTATGGCTACACCTTC.